Following are 23 T cell receptor beta chains from one sample sequenced in a study of blood T cell repertoires in COVID-19. Clones were sequenced by immunoSEQ multiplex PCR, and TCRdb holds only the in-frame ones, with some missing. The data contain approximately 250,000 clones, 80% to 85% of them singletons. Sequenced input: peripheral blood. The receptors shown here come from a man aged 55 to 70 with acute or convalescent COVID-19.

The chain combines TRBV12-1 with TRBJ2-7; no check of the table's D call, TRBD2, against the DNA was made. TRBV12-1 is assigned pseudogene status. The CDR3 is 19 amino acids. The CDR3 sequence is CASSSRGTSGFLLSYEQYF. The CDR3 DNA is TGTGCCAGCAGCTCTCGGGGGACTAGCGGGTTTTTACTCTCCTACGAGCAGTACTTC.

CDR3 protein: CASRSRGTSTDTQYF. The CDR3 DNA reads TGTGCCAGCAGATCGCGGGGTACTAGCACAGATACGCAGTATTTT. The V gene is TRBV9, the J gene TRBJ2-3; TRBD2 might be the D (6 bases). The CDR3 has 15 amino acids. CDR1 is SGDLS, CDR2 YYNGEE, per germline. V shed 5 bases and J shed 0 bases, with 13 bases lying between them.

V gene TRBV7-9 combines with J gene TRBJ2-1, with a possible D match to TRBD2 (7 bases). Trimming shortened V by 4 bases and J by 2 bases, and 21 bases separated the two germline ends. The V gene's germline CDR1 is SEHNR and CDR2 FQNEAQ (reference sequence). The length of the CDR3 is 18 residues. The CDR3 reads CASSSPLRGEGAYNEQFF. The CDR3, as DNA: TGTGCCAGCAGCTCGCCCCTTAGGGGGGAGGGGGCCTACAATGAGCAGTTCTTC.

The V gene is TRBV5-1, the J gene TRBJ2-3, with D possibly being TRBD2 (6 bases). Trimming took off 0 bases at V and 0 bases at J, with 17 bases between the two ends. The CDR3 runs 18 residues. Germline V gene sequence: CDR1 SGHRS, CDR2 YFSETQ. CDR3 residues: CASSLAGGSRRSTDTQYF. The DNA for the CDR3 is TGCGCCAGCAGCTTGGCCGGGGGTTCCAGACGTAGCACAGATACGCAGTATTTT.

This chain connects TRBV7-9 to TRBJ2-3, with unresolved D. The CDR3 runs to 15 residues. Germline V gene data show CDR1 as SEHNR and CDR2 as FQNEAQ (reference sequence). V gave up 4 bases and J gave up 2 bases, with 13 bases separating them. CDR3 sequence reads: CASSYLGGITDTQYF. The CDR3 region has the DNA TGTGCCAGCAGCTACCTTGGCGGCATCACAGATACGCAGTATTTT.

The chain carries TRBV19 and TRBJ1-5; tentative D call: TRBD1 (6 bases). The germline V gene encodes CDR1 LNHDA and CDR2 SQIVND (reference sequence). V was shortened by 2 bases and J by 12 bases, with 14 bases between the two germline ends. CDR3 length: 13 amino acids. CDR3 coding DNA: TGTGCCAGTAGTATATCCAGGGGCAATAGCCAGCATTTT. Protein product: CASSISRGNSQHF.

The chain joins TRBV19 to TRBJ1-6, with D possibly TRBD1 on 6 matching bases. Trimming left V 7 bases short and J 8 bases short, with 15 bases between. CDR3 length equals 14 residues. Per the germline V gene, CDR1 is LNHDA and CDR2 is SQIVND (reference sequence). CDR3 protein: CASTSQGLYSPLHF. The CDR3 bases are TGTGCCAGTACCTCCCAGGGGCTGTATTCACCCCTCCACTTT.

The chain carries TRBV6-4 and TRBJ2-6, with D possibly being TRBD2 (5 bases). The CDR3 is 16 residues long. The V gene's germline CDR1 is MRHNA and CDR2 SNTAGT. The V end lost 0 bases, the J end lost 0 bases, and 6 bases lay between the germline ends. The DNA of the CDR3 is TGTGCCAGCAGTGACTCGGGGAGCTCTGGGGCCAACGTCCTGACTTTC. Translating gives CASSDSGSSGANVLTF.

This chain uses TRBV7-8 with TRBJ2-7, with D tentatively TRBD2 (5 bases). The ends were cut back, 4 bases at V and 7 bases at J, with 17 bases in the middle. The length of the CDR3 is 14 residues. The germline V gene has CDR1 SGHVS and CDR2 FQNEAQ. The CDR3 loop reads CASSYPEGHREQYF. CDR3 nucleotide sequence: TGTGCCAGCAGCTACCCCGAGGGCCACCGAGAGCAGTACTTC.

J is TRBJ2-7 and V is TRBV5-1; D unclear. Trimming removed 5 bases from V and 5 bases from J, with 11 bases in between. The CDR3 consists of 12 residues. Looked up from germline, CDR1 is SGHRS and CDR2 is YFSETQ. The CDR3 sequence is CASRLPPNEQYF. The CDR3 nucleotides are TGCGCCAGCAGACTCCCCCCTAACGAGCAGTACTTC.

The chain links TRBV19 to TRBJ2-1; 16 nucleotides align to TRBD2. Germline CDR1 and CDR2: LNHDA and SQIVND (reference sequence). This CDR3 has 15 residues. The V gene end was trimmed by 7 bases and the J gene end by 9 bases; junction bases not matched to a gene: 6. CDR3 nucleotides: TGTGCCAGTATCGCCGGGACTAGCGGGGGGGGTGAGCAGTTCTTC. It specifies CASIAGTSGGGEQFF.

Details on this clone: Other DNA sequences of this sample code for an identical CDR3. V usage is TRBV7-9 and J usage is TRBJ1-2, with D possibly TRBD1 on 5 matching bases. There are 12 residues in the CDR3. V lost 3 bases, J lost 4 bases, and 6 bases lay in between. The germline V gene encodes CDR1 SEHNR and CDR2 FQNEAQ (reference sequence). CDR3 residues: CASSFQGYGYTF. CDR3 nucleotides: TGTGCCAGCAGCTTCCAGGGCTATGGCTACACCTTC.

This chain connects TRBV11-3 to TRBJ1-5, with a weak D call TRBD1 (6 bases). Germline V gene lookup returns CDR1 SGHNT and CDR2 YENEEA. The CDR3 has 18 amino acids. Trimming cost V 6 bases and J 2 bases, with 23 bases left between them. The CDR3 DNA reads TGTGCCAGCAGACCTAGGGCCAGGGGTGGTAGGGGCAATCAGCCCCAGCATTTT. Encoded protein: CASRPRARGGRGNQPQHF. Variable domain in full (rest from reference TRBV11-3 and TRBJ1-5): EAGVVQSPRYKIIEKKQPVAFWCNPISGHNTLYWYLQNLGQGPELLIRYENEEAVDDSQLPKDRFSAERLKGVDSTLKIQPAELGDSAVYLCASRPRARGGRGNQPQHFGDGTRLSIL.

The rearrangement links TRBV9 to TRBJ2-1, with D possibly TRBD1 on 5 matching bases. CDR1 and CDR2 from the germline V gene are SGDLS and YYNGEE. V was cut by 3 bases and J by 6 bases, with 13 bases left in between. This CDR3 region has 14 residues. The CDR3 DNA is TGTGCCAGCAGCGCGGACATTCCCCCCAATGAGCAGTTCTTC. Amino acid sequence: CASSADIPPNEQFF.

J is TRBJ2-2 and V is TRBV6-1; D not resolved. The CDR3 sequence is 13 residues long. The V gene's germline CDR1 is MNHNS and CDR2 SASEGT. V lost 5 bases and J 8 bases, leaving 12 bases between the germline ends. CDR3 bases: TGTGCCAGCAGTCCCCTCCCCGCGGGGGAGCTGTTTTTT. This gives the protein CASSPLPAGELFF.

This clone was observed once. This rearrangement joins TRBV7-3 to TRBJ2-2; TRBD2 is a possible D gene (6 bases). This CDR3 is 16 amino acids long. Germline assignment: CDR1 SGHTA and CDR2 FQGTGA. V lost 2 bases and J lost 5, with 15 bases in between. CDR3 DNA: TGTGCCAGCAGCTTAGGGGGTAGCGGAAGGACCGGGGAGCTGTTTTTT. Protein sequence: CASSLGGSGRTGELFF.

The chain has TRBV10-1 and TRBJ1-1, with D perhaps matching TRBD1 (6 bases). The V end lost 5 bases, the J end lost 4 bases, and 8 bases lay between the germline ends. This CDR3 has 12 amino acids. Germline V lookup: CDR1 WNHNN, CDR2 SYGVQD (reference sequence). CDR3 sequence (DNA): TGCGCCAGCAGTACAGGGTCCACTGAAGCTTTCTTT. This encodes CASSTGSTEAFF.

The chain carries TRBV28 and TRBJ1-1, with TRBD1 matching over 9 bases. The CDR3 spans 16 residues. CDR1 and CDR2 (germline): MDHEN, SYDVKM. Trimming cost V 4 bases and J 1 base; bases outside gene matches: 7. CDR3 amino acids: CASSSPGTGTNTEAFF. In nucleotides, the CDR3 is TGTGCCAGCAGTTCTCCAGGGACAGGGACGAACACTGAAGCTTTCTTT.

The chain carries TRBV19 and TRBJ2-4, with TRBD1 as a possible D gene (5 bases). Trimming pared 5 bases from V and 5 bases from J, leaving 13 bases between. The CDR3 spans 14 residues. Germline values: CDR1 LNHDA, CDR2 SQIVND (reference sequence). This CDR3 reads CASSGWGKQNIQYF. DNA of the CDR3: TGTGCCAGTAGTGGGTGGGGCAAGCAAAACATTCAGTACTTC.

V and J are TRBV11-2 and TRBJ2-5; 10 positions agree with TRBD2. V was pared by 5 bases and J by 5 bases, with 17 bases of the junction left unmatched. The CDR3 extends over 18 amino acids. Germline V lookup: CDR1 SGHAT, CDR2 FQNNGV. The CDR3 DNA sequence: TGTGCCAGCAGCCACGCGGCCGGGAGCGGGAGGGTCCGGGAGACCCAGTACTTC. This codes for CASSHAAGSGRVRETQYF.

The chain is built from TRBV6-2 or TRBV6-3 and TRBJ2-1; D perhaps matches TRBD1 (6 bases). Trimming took 6 bases from V and 0 from J, leaving 21 bases between them. The CDR3 extends over 18 amino acids. The germline V gene has CDR1 MNHEY and CDR2 SVGEGT. The CDR3 sequence is CASSKGVSLTSSYNEQFF. The CDR3 bases are TGTGCCAGCAGCAAGGGGGTCTCTTTGACCAGCTCCTACAATGAGCAGTTCTTC.

The chain combines TRBV19 with TRBJ2-1; D is possibly TRBD2 (5 bases). V dropped 7 bases and J dropped 2 bases, with 15 bases sitting between them. From germline, CDR1 is LNHDA and CDR2 SQIVND (reference sequence). CDR3 length equals 15 residues. The DNA for the CDR3 is TGTGCCAGTACCCTTTACGGGGTTGCCTACAATGAGCAGTTCTTC. It translates to CASTLYGVAYNEQFF.

The chain is built from TRBV7-9 and TRBJ2-1; TRBD2 might be the D (7 bases). CDR3 length: 13 residues. V lost 6 bases to trimming and J lost 6 bases, with 12 bases between them. The V gene's germline CDR1 is SEHNR and CDR2 FQNEAQ (reference sequence). CDR3 sequence: CASRWGGGNEQFF. The DNA of the CDR3 is TGTGCCAGCAGATGGGGGGGCGGCAATGAGCAGTTCTTC.